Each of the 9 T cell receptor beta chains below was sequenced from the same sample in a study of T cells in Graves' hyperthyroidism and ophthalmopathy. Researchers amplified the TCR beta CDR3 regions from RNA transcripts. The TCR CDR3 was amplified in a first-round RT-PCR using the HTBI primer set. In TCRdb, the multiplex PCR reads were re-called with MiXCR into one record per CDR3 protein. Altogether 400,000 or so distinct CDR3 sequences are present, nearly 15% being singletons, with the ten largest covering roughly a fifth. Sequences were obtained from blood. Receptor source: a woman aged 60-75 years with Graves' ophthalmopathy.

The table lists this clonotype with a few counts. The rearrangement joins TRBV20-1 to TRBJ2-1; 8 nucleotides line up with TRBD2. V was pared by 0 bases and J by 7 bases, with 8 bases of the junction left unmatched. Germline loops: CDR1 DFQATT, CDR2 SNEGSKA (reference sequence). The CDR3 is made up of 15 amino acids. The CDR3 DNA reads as TGCAGTGCTAGAGAGGGCGGGACTAGGACAAATGAGCAGTTCTTC. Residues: CSAREGGTRTNEQFF.

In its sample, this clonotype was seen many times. Written as DNA, the CDR3 is TGTGCCAGCATCCCGGGGGGGACCCGAGAAAAACTGTTTTTT. This codes for CASIPGGTREKLFF. This chain connects TRBV28 to TRBJ1-4, with TRBD1 as a possible D gene (5 bases). Between the trimmed V and J ends, which lost 7 bases and 8 bases, there was a span of 17 bases. CDR1 and CDR2 from the germline V gene are MDHEN and SYDVKM. The length of the CDR3 is 14 residues.

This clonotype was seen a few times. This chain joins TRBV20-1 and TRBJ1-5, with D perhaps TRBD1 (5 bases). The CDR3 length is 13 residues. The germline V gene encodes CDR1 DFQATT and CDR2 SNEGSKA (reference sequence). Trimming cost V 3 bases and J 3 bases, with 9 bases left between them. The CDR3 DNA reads TGCAGTGCTAGGGGGCAGAACAATCAGCCCCAGCATTTT. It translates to CSARGQNNQPQHF.

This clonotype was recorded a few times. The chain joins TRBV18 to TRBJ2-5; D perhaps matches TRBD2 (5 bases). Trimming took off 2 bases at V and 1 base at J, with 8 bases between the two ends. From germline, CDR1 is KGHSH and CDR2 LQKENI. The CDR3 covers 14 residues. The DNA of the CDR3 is TGTGCCAGCTCACCAGCCAGCGGCCAAGAGACCCAGTACTTC. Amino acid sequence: CASSPASGQETQYF.

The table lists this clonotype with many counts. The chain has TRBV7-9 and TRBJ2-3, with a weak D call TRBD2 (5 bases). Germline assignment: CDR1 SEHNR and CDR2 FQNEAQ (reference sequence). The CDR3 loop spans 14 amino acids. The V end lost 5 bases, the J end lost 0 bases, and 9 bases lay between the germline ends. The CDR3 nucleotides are TGTGCCAGCAGCACCAGCGGTAGCACAGATACGCAGTATTTT. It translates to CASSTSGSTDTQYF.

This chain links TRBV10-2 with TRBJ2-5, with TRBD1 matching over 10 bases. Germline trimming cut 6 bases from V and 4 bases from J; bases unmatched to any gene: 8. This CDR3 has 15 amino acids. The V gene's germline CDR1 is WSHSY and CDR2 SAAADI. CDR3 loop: CASSEETGGRETQYF. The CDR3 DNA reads TGCGCCAGCAGCGAAGAGACAGGGGGCAGAGAGACCCAGTACTTC.

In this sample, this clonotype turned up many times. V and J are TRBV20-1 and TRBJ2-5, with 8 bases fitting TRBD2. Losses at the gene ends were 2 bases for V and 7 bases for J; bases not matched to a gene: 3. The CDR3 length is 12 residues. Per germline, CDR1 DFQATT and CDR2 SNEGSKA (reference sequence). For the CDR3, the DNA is TGCAGTGCTAGAAACCGGGGGGGGACCCAGTACTTC. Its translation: CSARNRGGTQYF.

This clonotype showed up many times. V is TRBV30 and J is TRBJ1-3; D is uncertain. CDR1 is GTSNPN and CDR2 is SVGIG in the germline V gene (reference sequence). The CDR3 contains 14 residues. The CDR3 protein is CATSGGLSGNTIYF. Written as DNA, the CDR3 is TGTGCAACCAGTGGAGGACTCTCTGGAAACACCATATATTTT.

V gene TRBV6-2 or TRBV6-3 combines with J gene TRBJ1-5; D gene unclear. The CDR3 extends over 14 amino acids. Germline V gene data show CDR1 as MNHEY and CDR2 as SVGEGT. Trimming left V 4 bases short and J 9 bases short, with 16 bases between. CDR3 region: CASSSPDTVRPQHF. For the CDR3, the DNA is TGTGCCAGCAGTTCCCCAGATACCGTTAGGCCCCAGCATTTT.